This TCR beta chain was sequenced for a study of T cell changes during pregnancy in multiple sclerosis. TCRdb's table, derived via immunoSEQ multiplex PCR, lists solely in-frame clones and lacks some. The repertoire has about 77,000 clones, 70% to 90% of them found once; the top ten carry over 1.5%. The CDR3 is 12 residues long. The V and J ends lost 4 bases and 8 bases respectively, with 11 bases between them. Germline V lookup: CDR1 LNHDA, CDR2 SQIVND (reference sequence). The clonotype originates from a female donor with multiple sclerosis, enrolled in a pregnancy study. Specimen: peripheral blood, collected before pregnancy. The chain employs TRBV19 and TRBJ1-2; D remains ambiguous. The CDR3 loop reads CASSTTEEGYTF. As DNA, the CDR3 is TGTGCCAGTAGTACCACGGAGGAGGGCTACACCTTC.